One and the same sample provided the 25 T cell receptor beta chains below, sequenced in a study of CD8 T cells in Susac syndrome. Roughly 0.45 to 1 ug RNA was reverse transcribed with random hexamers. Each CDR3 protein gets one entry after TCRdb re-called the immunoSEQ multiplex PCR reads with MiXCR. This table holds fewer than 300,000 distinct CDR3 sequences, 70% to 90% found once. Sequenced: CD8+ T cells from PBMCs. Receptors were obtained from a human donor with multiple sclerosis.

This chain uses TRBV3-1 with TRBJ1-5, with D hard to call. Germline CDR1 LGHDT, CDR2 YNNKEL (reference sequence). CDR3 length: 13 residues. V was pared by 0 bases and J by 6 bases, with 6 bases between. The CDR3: CASSQESTQPQHF. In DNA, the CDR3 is TGTGCCAGCAGCCAAGAATCAACTCAGCCCCAGCATTTT.

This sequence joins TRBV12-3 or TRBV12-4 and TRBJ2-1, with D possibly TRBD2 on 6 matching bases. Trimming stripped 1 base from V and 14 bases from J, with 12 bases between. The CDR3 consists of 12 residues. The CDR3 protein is CASSLGSGVEFF. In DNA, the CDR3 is TGTGCCAGCAGTTTAGGGTCGGGAGTTGAGTTCTTC.

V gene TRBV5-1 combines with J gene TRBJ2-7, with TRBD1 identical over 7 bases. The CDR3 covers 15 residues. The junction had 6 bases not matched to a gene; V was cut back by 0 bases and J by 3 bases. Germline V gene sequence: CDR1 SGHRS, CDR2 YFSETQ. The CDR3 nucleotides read TGCGCCAGCAGCTTGGACCGGGACAGTAACTACGAGCAGTACTTC. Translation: CASSLDRDSNYEQYF.

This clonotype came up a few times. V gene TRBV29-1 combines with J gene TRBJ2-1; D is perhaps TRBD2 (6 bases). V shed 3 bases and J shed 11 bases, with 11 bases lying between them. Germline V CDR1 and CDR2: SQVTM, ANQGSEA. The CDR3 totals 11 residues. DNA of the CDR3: TGCAGCGTTGAGGGTCGGGAGAAGCAGTTCTTC. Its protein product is CSVEGREKQFF.

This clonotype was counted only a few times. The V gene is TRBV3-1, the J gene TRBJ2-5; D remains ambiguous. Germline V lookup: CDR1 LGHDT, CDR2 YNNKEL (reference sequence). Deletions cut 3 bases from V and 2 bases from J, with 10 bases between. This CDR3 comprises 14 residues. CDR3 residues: CASSHLTVQETQYF. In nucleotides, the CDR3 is TGTGCCAGCAGCCATTTGACGGTTCAAGAGACCCAGTACTTC.

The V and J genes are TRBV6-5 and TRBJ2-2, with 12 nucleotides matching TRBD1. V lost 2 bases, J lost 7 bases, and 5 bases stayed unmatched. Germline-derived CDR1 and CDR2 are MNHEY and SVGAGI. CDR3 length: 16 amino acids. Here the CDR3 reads CASSYKGQGAVGELFF. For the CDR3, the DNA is TGTGCCAGCAGTTACAAGGGACAGGGGGCTGTCGGGGAGCTGTTTTTT.

CDR3 residues: CASSSLAGKYEQYF. CDR3 sequence (DNA): TGCGCCAGCAGCTCACTAGCGGGAAAATACGAGCAGTACTTC. This chain uses TRBV5-1 with TRBJ2-7, with 10 bases aligning to TRBD2. V lost 3 bases and J lost 4; bases outside the gene matches: 4. In germline, CDR1 is SGHRS, CDR2 YFSETQ. The CDR3 has 14 residues.

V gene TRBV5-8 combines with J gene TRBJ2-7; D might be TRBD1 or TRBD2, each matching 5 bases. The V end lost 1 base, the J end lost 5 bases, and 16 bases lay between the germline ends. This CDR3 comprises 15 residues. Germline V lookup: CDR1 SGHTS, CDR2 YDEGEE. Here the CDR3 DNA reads TGTGCCAGCAGCTTGCCCTGGGGGTCGAGGAACGAGCAGTACTTC. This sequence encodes CASSLPWGSRNEQYF.

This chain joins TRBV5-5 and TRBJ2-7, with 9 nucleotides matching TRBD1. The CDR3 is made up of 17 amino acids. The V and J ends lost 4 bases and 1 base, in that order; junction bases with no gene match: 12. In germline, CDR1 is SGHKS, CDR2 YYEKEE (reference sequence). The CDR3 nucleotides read TGTGCCAGCAGCCGAACTTCGACAGGGGGTCATTCCTACGAGCAGTACTTC. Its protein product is CASSRTSTGGHSYEQYF.

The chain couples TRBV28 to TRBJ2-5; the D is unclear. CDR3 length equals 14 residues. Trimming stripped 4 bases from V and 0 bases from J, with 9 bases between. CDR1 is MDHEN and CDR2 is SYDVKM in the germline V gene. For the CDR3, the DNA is TGTGCCAGCAGTTCAACAGAGTACCAAGAGACCCAGTACTTC. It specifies CASSSTEYQETQYF.

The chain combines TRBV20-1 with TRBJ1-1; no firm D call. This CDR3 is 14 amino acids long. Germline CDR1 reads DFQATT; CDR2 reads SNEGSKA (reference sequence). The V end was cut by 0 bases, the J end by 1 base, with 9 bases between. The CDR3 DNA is TGCAGTGCTAGAGATGACGCGGAGAACACTGAAGCTTTCTTT. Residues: CSARDDAENTEAFF.

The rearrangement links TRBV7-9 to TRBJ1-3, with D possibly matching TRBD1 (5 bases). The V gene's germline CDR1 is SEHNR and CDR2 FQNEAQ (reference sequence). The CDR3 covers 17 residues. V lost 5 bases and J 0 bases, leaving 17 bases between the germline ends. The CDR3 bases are TGTGCCAGCAGCCAAGGGGTGACAGTGAGCTCTGGAAACACCATATATTTT. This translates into CASSQGVTVSSGNTIYF.

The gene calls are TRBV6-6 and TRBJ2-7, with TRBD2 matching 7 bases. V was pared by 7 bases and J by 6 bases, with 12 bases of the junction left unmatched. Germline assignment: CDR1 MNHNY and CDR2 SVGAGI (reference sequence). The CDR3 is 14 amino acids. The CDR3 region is CASIRELREFEQYF. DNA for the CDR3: TGTGCCAGCATCCGGGAGTTGCGGGAGTTCGAGCAGTACTTC.

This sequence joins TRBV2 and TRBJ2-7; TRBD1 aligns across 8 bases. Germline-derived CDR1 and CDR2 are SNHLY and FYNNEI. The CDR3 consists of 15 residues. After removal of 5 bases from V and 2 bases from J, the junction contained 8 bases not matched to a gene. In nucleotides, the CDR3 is TGTGCCAGCAGTCCCCAGGGGGCCGGGACCTACGAGCAGTACTTC. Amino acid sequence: CASSPQGAGTYEQYF.

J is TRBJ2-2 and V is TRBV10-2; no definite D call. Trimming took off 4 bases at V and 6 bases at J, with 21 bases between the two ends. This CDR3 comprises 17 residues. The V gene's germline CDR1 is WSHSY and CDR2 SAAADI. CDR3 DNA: TGCGCCAGCAGTGCAAAACTTCCGGAGACGGCGGCCGGGGAGCTGTTTTTT. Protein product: CASSAKLPETAAGELFF.

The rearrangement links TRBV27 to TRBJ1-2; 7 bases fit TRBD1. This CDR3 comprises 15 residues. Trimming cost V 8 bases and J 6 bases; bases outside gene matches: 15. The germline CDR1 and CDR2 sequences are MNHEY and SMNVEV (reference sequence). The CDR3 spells CASSPYQGGGHGYTF. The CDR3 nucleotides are TGTGCCAGCTCCCCCTATCAGGGGGGCGGGCATGGCTACACCTTC.

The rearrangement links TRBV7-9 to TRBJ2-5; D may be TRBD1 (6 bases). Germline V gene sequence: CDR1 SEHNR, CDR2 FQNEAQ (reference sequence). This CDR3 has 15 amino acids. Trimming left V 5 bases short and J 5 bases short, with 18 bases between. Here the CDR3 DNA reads TGTGCCAGCAGCCCCATCGACAGGCCGAGGGAGACCCAGTACTTC. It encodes CASSPIDRPRETQYF.

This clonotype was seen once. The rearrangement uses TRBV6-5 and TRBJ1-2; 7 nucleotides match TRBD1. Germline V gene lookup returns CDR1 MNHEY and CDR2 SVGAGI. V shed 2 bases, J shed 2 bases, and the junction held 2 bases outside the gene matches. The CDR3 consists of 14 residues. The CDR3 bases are TGTGCCAGCAGTTACGGCAGGGGGAACTATGGCTACACCTTC. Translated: CASSYGRGNYGYTF.

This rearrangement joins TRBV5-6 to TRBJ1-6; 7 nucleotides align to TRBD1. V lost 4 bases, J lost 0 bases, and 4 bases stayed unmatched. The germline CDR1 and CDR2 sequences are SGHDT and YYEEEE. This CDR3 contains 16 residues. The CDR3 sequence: CASSPWDSSYNSPLHF. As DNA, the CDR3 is TGTGCCAGCAGCCCGTGGGACAGCTCCTATAATTCACCCCTCCACTTT.

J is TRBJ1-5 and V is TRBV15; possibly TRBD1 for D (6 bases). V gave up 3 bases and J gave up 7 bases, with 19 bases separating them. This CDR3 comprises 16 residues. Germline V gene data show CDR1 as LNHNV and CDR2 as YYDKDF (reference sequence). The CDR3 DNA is TGTGCCACCAGCAGCCTCCTCGGGGGGCCGGACCAGCCCCAGCATTTT. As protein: CATSSLLGGPDQPQHF.

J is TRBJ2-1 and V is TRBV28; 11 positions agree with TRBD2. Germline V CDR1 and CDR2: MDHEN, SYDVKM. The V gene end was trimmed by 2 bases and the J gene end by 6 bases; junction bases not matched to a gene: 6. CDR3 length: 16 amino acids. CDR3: CASSLILLAGVNEQFF. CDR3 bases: TGTGCCAGCAGTTTAATTTTACTAGCGGGAGTCAATGAGCAGTTCTTC.

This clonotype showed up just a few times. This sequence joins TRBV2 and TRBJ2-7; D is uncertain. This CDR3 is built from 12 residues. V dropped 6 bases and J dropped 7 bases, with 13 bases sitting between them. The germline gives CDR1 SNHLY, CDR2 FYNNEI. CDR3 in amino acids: CASSVVLSEQYF. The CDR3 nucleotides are TGTGCCAGCAGCGTAGTCTTGAGTGAGCAGTACTTC. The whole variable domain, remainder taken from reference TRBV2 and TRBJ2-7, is EPEVTQTPSHQVTQMGQEVILRCVPISNHLYFYWYRQILGQKVEFLVSFYNNEISEKSEIFDDQFSVERPDGSNFTLKIRSTKLEDSAMYFCASSVVLSEQYFGPGTRLTVT.

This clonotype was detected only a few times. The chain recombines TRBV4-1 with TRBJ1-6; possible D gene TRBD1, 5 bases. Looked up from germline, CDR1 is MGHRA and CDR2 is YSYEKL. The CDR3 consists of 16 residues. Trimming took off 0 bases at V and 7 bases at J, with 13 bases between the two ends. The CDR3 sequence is CASSQDGTNRNSPLHF. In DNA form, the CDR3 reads TGCGCCAGCAGCCAAGATGGGACTAACAGAAATTCACCCCTCCACTTT.

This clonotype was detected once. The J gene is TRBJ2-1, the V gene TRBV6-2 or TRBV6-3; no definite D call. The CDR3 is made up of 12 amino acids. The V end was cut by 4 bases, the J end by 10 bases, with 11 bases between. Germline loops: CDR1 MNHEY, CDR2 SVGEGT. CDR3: CASSLKVGEQFF. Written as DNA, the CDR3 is TGTGCCAGCAGTTTAAAGGTTGGGGAGCAGTTCTTC.

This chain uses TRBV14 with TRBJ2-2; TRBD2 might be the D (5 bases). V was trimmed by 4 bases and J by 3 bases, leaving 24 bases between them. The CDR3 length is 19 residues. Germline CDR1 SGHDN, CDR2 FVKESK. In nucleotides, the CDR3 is TGTGCCAGCAGCCTACTTTTGGGGTTCGGGAACCGGGACACCGGGGAGCTGTTTTTT. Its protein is CASSLLLGFGNRDTGELFF.